What follows is one T cell receptor (beta chain) and its context. The data originate from a study of cytomegalovirus exposure and HLA in healthy donors. PCR employed 60 Vbeta and 13 Jbeta primers. The method was immunoSEQ multiplex PCR; TCRdb's version includes in-frame clones alone and lacks a portion of them. The sample includes some 220,000 clones, 75% to 90% seen only once; the top ten take approximately 1%. This CDR3 region has 16 residues. V dropped 6 bases and J dropped 5 bases, with 22 bases sitting between them. Per germline, CDR1 LNHDA and CDR2 SQIVND (reference sequence). This clonotype was sampled from a young woman in good health and CMV-seronegative. The chain employs TRBV19 and TRBJ2-5, with D perhaps matching TRBD2 (6 bases). The sequencing input was PBMCs. CDR3 nucleotide sequence: TGTGCCAGTAGGGAGGGTTGGACACGGACGTCGGAGACCCAGTACTTC. This gives the protein CASREGWTRTSETQYF.